This T cell receptor (beta chain) derives from a study of control samples from healthy donors and cancer patients (dated by TCRdb to about 2020). A remark on this clone: Its antigen is currently not known. No much larger clone is present one base from it, and per-base qualities are unavailable.

The method behind the library was the immunoSEQ multiplex PCR assay. As stored in TCRdb, this immuneACCESS dataset retains in-frame rearrangements with V and J assigned. A fraction of the clones does not appear; measured against another copy, unresolved V genes explain less than half of the discrepancy, and the remainder lacks a known reason. Recorded for this sample are about 180,000 clones; around 91% of them occurred a single time. The ten largest clones add up to around 1.5% of the sample. Reading the germline V gene gives CDR1 SGHDT and CDR2 YYEEEE. The CDR3 runs 17 residues from the cysteine to the phenylalanine. Only CDR3 DNA is held: 51 bases, read in frame from base 1. V lost 1 base and J lost 3 bases, and the count of bases not matched to a germline gene is 12.

The specimen sequenced was blood. Here the chain combines TRBV5-6 and TRBJ2-5; 7 bases in the middle match TRBD1. The sequence was obtained from a woman aged 50 to 60 in good health. The CDR3 region has the sequence CASSLIYRGPREETQYF. In nucleotide form, the sequence is TGTGCCAGCAGCTTGATATACAGGGGCCCAAGAGAAGAGACCCAGTACTTC.